This T cell receptor (beta chain) was retrieved from a study of blood T cell repertoires in COVID-19. Turning to the study itself: Whether acute or convalescent, the COVID-19 samples came from the United States, Italy and Spain.

Data came from immunoSEQ multiplex PCR; TCRdb stores just in-frame clones and leaves some out. The data hold 200,000 to 250,000 clones, with roughly 88% observed a single time. Enrolled through a virtual design, the participants were between roughly 18 and 90 years of age and came from around 25 US areas. Clinical histories supplied by participants themselves formed the basis of cohort assignment. No more than 2 weeks before study entry, exposed participants had met a case of COVID-19. CDR3 size: 10 residues. Looked up from germline, CDR1 is MNHEY and CDR2 is SVGAGI. Deletions cut 5 bases from V and 8 bases from J, with 4 bases between.

Material: PBMCs or T cells enriched from blood (not recorded which). The sequence derives from a woman aged 30 to 39 who had been exposed to COVID-19. J is TRBJ1-3 and V is TRBV6-5; D is unresolved. The CDR3 sequence is CASSRYTIYF. For the CDR3, the DNA is TGTGCCAGCAGTCGGTACACCATATATTTT.